Listed below are T cell receptor beta chains from one sample, sequenced in a study of T cell repertoires in cytomegalovirus infection. TCRdb recomputed calls from the reads with MiXCR, one row per CDR3 protein. Of around 250,000 distinct CDR3 sequences listed, more than 15% are singletons. Material for sequencing was CD8+ T cells from PBMCs. Receptors were obtained from a human donor in good health (CMV status not recorded). Some clones in this sample may be carry-over from other donors' samples. Each CDR3 is given with its conserved first and last residue. Each record gives: V gene, D gene, clone size, J gene, CDR3 DNA, CDR3 protein. D genes are given only for firm matches. Only part of the rows carry a size: once, few, many, or a class if the clone is expanded.

TRBV6-2/TRBV6-3	.	many	TRBJ2-1	TGTGCCAGCAACGAGGGAAATGAGCAGTTCTTC	CASNEGNEQFF
TRBV4-1	TRBD1	.	TRBJ1-2	TGCGCCAGCAGCCAGATCGGACAGGATGGCTACACCTTC	CASSQIGQDGYTF
TRBV4-1	.	.	TRBJ2-1	TGCGCCAGCAGCCACCTATCCTCGGTATTTTATGAGCAGTTCTTC	CASSHLSSVFYEQFF
TRBV15	.	few	TRBJ1-5	TGTGCCACCGAACGGAAGGGGAGCAATCAGCCCCAGCATTTT	CATERKGSNQPQHF
TRBV7-1	.	.	TRBJ1-1	TGTGCCAGCAGCCCCGTTGAAATAGAGGGACACACTGAAGCTTTCTTT	CASSPVEIEGHTEAFF
TRBV3-1	.	.	TRBJ1-3	TGTGCCAGCAGCCCCCAGACAAGCAGCTCTGGAAACACCATATATTTT	CASSPQTSSSGNTIYF
TRBV7-6	.	few	TRBJ2-5	TGTGCCAGCAGCCTGGGAACCGAGACCCAGTACTTC	CASSLGTETQYF
TRBV15	.	few	TRBJ1-5	TGTGCCACCAGCAGAGATAGGGGACCGGGTCAGCCCCAGCATTTT	CATSRDRGPGQPQHF
TRBV27	TRBD2	.	TRBJ2-3	TGTGCCAGCACTTTCCTAGCGGCGACCACAGATACGCAGTATTTT	CASTFLAATTDTQYF
TRBV7-2	.	many	TRBJ2-1	TGTGCCAGCAGCCGAAGACAGGATCCTTACAATGAGCAGTTCTTC	CASSRRQDPYNEQFF
TRBV7-6	.	many	TRBJ2-2	TGTGCCAGCAGTCTCTCGGGGACCGGGGAGCTGTTTTTT	CASSLSGTGELFF
TRBV7-2	.	many	TRBJ1-5	TGTGCCAGCAGCTTATGGAGGGGACAACAGCCCCAGCATTTT	CASSLWRGQQPQHF
TRBV28	.	many	TRBJ2-7	TGTGCCAGCAGTTCCCCCTACGAGCAGTACTTC	CASSSPYEQYF
TRBV6-2/TRBV6-3	TRBD2	few	TRBJ2-3	TGTGCCAGCAGTTACCCCCGGGCGGGGGAAAGCACAGATACGCAGTATTTT	CASSYPRAGESTDTQYF
TRBV7-8	TRBD1	many	TRBJ2-7	TGTGCCAGCAGCTTAGCGTACAGGGGCCACGAGCAGTACTTC	CASSLAYRGHEQYF
TRBV4-2	.	few	TRBJ2-7	TGTGCCAGCAGCCAAGAGTATGGCTCCTACGAGCAGTACTTC	CASSQEYGSYEQYF
TRBV7-9	.	many	TRBJ2-7	TGTGCCAGCAGCCTCCTAGTGGGTGTCAGCTCCTACGAGCAGTACTTC	CASSLLVGVSSYEQYF
TRBV14	.	few	TRBJ1-2	TGTGCCAGCAGCACGCGTAGATATGGCTACACCTTC	CASSTRRYGYTF
TRBV7-2	.	many	TRBJ1-6	TGTGCCAGCAGTAGAGCGGTAGGGCCCTCACCCCTCCACTTT	CASSRAVGPSPLHF
TRBV7-2	TRBD2	many	TRBJ2-3	TGTGCCAGCAGCTTAATGTTGTGGGGCGGGGGGGCAAAAGATACGCAGTATTTT	CASSLMLWGGGAKDTQYF
TRBV2	.	few	TRBJ2-3	TGTGCCAGCCGAGGCAGGGAAACAGATACGCAGTATTTT	CASRGRETDTQYF